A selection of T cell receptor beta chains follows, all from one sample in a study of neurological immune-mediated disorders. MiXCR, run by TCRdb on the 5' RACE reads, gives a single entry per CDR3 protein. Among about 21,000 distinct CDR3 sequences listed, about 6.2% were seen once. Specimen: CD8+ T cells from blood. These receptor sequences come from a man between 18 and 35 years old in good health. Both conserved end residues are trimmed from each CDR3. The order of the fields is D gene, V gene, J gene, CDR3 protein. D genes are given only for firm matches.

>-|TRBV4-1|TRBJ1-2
ASSQAAGTSYGYT
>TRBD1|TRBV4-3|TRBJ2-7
ASSQGQGTYEQY
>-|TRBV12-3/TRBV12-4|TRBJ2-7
ASSLAASSPREQY
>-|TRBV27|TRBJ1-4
ASSSRASNEKLF
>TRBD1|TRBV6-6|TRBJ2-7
ASRPQGAIEQY
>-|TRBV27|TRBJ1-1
ASSLFRSGLMNTEAF
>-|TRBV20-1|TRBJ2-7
SARPNYEQY
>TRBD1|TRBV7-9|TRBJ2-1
ASSYQTGTHNEQF
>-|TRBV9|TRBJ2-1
ASSAYTNEQF
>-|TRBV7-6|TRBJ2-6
ASSPQAGANVLT
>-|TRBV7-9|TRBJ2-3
ASSFVGLGTDTQY
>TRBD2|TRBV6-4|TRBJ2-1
ASSDTSGGANEQF
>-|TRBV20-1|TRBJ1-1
SAPLWNTEAF
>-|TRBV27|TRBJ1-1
ASSLLAPAGSSEAF
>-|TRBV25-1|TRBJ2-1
ASSEYTYNEQF
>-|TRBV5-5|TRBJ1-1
ASSSSGDVEAF
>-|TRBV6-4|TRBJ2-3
ASGASLGTDTQY
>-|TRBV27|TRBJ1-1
ASSLELNTEAF
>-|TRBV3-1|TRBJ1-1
ASSHQGMNTEAF
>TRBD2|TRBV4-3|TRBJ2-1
ASSQGLAANNEQF
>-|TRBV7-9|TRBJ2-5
ASSFQLRRETQY
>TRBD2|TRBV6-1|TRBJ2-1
ASSEISGGIYNEQF
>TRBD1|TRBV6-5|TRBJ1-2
ASPMTGTAYGYT
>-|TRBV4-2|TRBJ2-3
ASSPGTPLNSDTQY
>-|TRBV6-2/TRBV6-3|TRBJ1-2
ASSLLGVRSGYT
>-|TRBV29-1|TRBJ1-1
SVEFPGTVNTEAF
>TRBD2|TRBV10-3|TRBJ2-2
AISRGGINTGELF
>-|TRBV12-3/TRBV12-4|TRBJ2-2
ASISQTGWNTGELF
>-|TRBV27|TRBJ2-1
ASRYLGEQF
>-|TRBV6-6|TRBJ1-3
ASSYPFRPGPGNTIY
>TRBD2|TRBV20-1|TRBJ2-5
SARRLAGEQETQY
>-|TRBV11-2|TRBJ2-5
ASSLDGLLLRETQY
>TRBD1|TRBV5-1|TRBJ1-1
ASSAAGQLNTEAF
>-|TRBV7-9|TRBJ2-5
ASSARNTQETQY
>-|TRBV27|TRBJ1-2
ASSLSQGANYGYT
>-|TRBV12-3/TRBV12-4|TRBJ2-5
ASSRTFKETQY